The 28 T cell receptor beta chains listed next were all sequenced from one sample in a study of blood T cells in healthy people across ages. A second roughly 7 to 12 cycle PCR used barcoded and J-beta primers. TCRdb itself ran the 5' RACE reads through MiXCR, one entry per CDR3 protein. The sample has more than 650,000 distinct CDR3 sequences; approximately 22% are singletons. The sequencing sample was made of blood. These TCRs come from a man in his 70s in good health.

The genes are TRBV20-1 and TRBJ1-5; 8 bases are shared with TRBD1. V was pared by 4 bases and J by 4 bases, with 6 bases of the junction left unmatched. Germline-derived CDR1 and CDR2 are DFQATT and SNEGSKA (reference sequence). This CDR3 is built from 14 residues. CDR3: CSAKQGGSNQPQHF. The CDR3 bases are TGCAGTGCTAAACAGGGGGGTAGTAATCAGCCCCAGCATTTT.

The chain carries TRBV5-1 and TRBJ2-3, with 10 positions matching TRBD2. This CDR3 spans 21 amino acids. Germline V CDR1 and CDR2: SGHRS, YFSETQ. With 3 bases clipped from V and 1 base from J, the junction kept 20 bases outside the gene matches. The CDR3 bases are TGCGCCAGCAGCTCTAAGGGCCTAGCGGGGGCCTTGGTCGTTGGCACAGATACGCAGTATTTT. This sequence encodes CASSSKGLAGALVVGTDTQYF.

This clonotype has more than one count but fewer than ten. The rearrangement uses TRBV19 and TRBJ1-2, with TRBD1 matching 10 bases. Germline CDR1 is LNHDA and CDR2 is SQIVND (reference sequence). The CDR3 has 15 amino acids. V lost 7 bases to trimming and J lost 2 bases; unmatched junction nucleotides: 7. CDR3 in DNA: TGTGCCAGTACCCTGGGACAGGGGAGGAACTATGGCTACACCTTC. Amino acids: CASTLGQGRNYGYTF.

The chain employs TRBV3-1 and TRBJ1-1; weak D call: TRBD1 (5 bases). The germline V gene has CDR1 LGHDT and CDR2 YNNKEL (reference sequence). With 2 bases removed from V and 7 bases from J, the gap between germline ends came to 14 bases. This CDR3 has 14 amino acids. CDR3 sequence: CASSQREGGGEAFF. The CDR3 nucleotides read TGTGCCAGCAGCCAAAGGGAGGGTGGGGGTGAAGCTTTCTTT.

This clonotype has a handful of counts. The chain links TRBV7-8 to TRBJ2-1; D may be TRBD1 (5 bases). This CDR3 is built from 13 residues. V lost 2 bases and J lost 5, with 7 bases in between. Germline V gene sequence: CDR1 SGHVS, CDR2 FQNEAQ. The CDR3 is CASSLKTDNEQFF. For the CDR3, the DNA is TGTGCCAGCAGCTTAAAGACAGACAATGAGCAGTTCTTC.

This clonotype appeared many times. The chain is built from TRBV25-1 and TRBJ1-6, with 7 bases fitting TRBD1. The J segment lost 3 bases and the V segment lost 6 bases, leaving 2 bases of the junction unmatched. Germline assignment: CDR1 MGHDK and CDR2 SYGVNS. The CDR3 loop spans 14 amino acids. CDR3 sequence (DNA): TGTGCCAGCAGACGACAGGGCTATAATTCACCCCTCCACTTT. It translates to CASRRQGYNSPLHF.

This clonotype was counted ten times or more. The chain has TRBV27 and TRBJ2-3; D unresolved. The CDR3 has 14 amino acids. V was clipped by 5 bases and J by 2 bases, with 11 bases between them. Germline V gives CDR1 MNHEY, CDR2 SMNVEV (reference sequence). CDR3: CASSLMVTTDTQYF. CDR3 in DNA: TGTGCCAGCAGTCTCATGGTAACCACAGATACGCAGTATTTT.

The chain couples TRBV6-4 to TRBJ2-1; no firm D call. The CDR3 runs 14 residues. The V end lost 6 bases, the J end lost 7 bases, and 16 bases lay between the germline ends. Germline V gene lookup returns CDR1 MRHNA and CDR2 SNTAGT. The CDR3 reads CASSVESEANEQFF. The CDR3 DNA is TGTGCCAGCAGCGTTGAGTCCGAGGCTAATGAGCAGTTCTTC.

J is TRBJ2-3 and V is TRBV5-4; D is perhaps TRBD1 or TRBD2 (5 bases each). CDR3 length: 16 residues. The V end was cut by 0 bases, the J end by 5 bases, with 16 bases between. Germline V gene data show CDR1 as SGHNT and CDR2 as YYREEE (reference sequence). This CDR3 reads CASSLAFGGAGDTQYF. CDR3 coding DNA: TGTGCCAGCAGCTTGGCTTTCGGTGGGGCGGGAGATACGCAGTATTTT.

The chain links TRBV12-3 or TRBV12-4 to TRBJ2-1; 7 bases are a match to TRBD2. V was clipped by 4 bases and J by 0 bases; unmatched bases: 9. The CDR3 covers 17 residues. CDR3: CASSWGGWPLSYNEQFF. The CDR3 DNA reads TGTGCCAGCAGTTGGGGGGGTTGGCCCCTCTCCTACAATGAGCAGTTCTTC.

This clonotype turned up a few times. The CDR3 protein is CASRDRSFPVNTEAFF. In DNA form, the CDR3 reads TGTGCCAGCAGAGACAGGAGCTTCCCGGTGAACACTGAAGCTTTCTTT. J is TRBJ1-1 and V is TRBV11-2, with D perhaps matching TRBD1 (6 bases). CDR1 and CDR2 from the germline V gene are SGHAT and FQNNGV. The CDR3 contains 16 residues. Trimming left V 6 bases short and J 0 bases short, with 17 bases between.

This clonotype has just a few counts. The chain combines TRBV29-1 with TRBJ2-1; 11 bases match TRBD2. This CDR3 region has 11 residues. Germline V gene data show CDR1 as SQVTM and CDR2 as ANQGSEA. V shed 5 bases, J shed 10 bases, and the junction held 1 base outside the gene matches. This CDR3 is CSVRTSGEQFF. CDR3 bases: TGCAGCGTTCGGACTAGCGGGGAGCAGTTCTTC.

The chain uses TRBV5-1 and TRBJ1-3, with 8 bases fitting TRBD1. This CDR3 is built from 18 residues. The trim removed 0 bases at V and 0 bases at J, leaving 8 bases unmatched. Germline CDR1 reads SGHRS; CDR2 reads YFSETQ. The CDR3 DNA sequence: TGCGCCAGCAGCTTGGCTCCGACAGGGGCCACCTCTGGAAACACCATATATTTT. It codes for CASSLAPTGATSGNTIYF.

The CDR3 reads CASSLVSGEGMPVRNTIYF. The CDR3 bases are TGCGCCAGCAGCTTGGTCTCGGGAGAGGGCATGCCGGTCAGAAACACCATATATTTT. J is TRBJ1-3 and V is TRBV5-1; D call uncertain. Germline CDR1 reads SGHRS; CDR2 reads YFSETQ. The CDR3 covers 19 residues. Trimming shortened V by 0 bases and J by 5 bases, and 24 bases separated the two germline ends.

This clonotype appeared a few times. The CDR3: CSAPRRTSGRETQYF. As DNA, the CDR3 is TGCAGTGCTCCCCGCCGGACTAGCGGGAGAGAGACCCAGTACTTC. The rearrangement uses TRBV20-1 and TRBJ2-5; TRBD2 aligns across 13 bases. From germline, CDR1 is DFQATT and CDR2 SNEGSKA (reference sequence). There are 15 residues in the CDR3. V lost 5 bases to trimming and J lost 4 bases; unmatched junction nucleotides: 7.

The rearrangement uses TRBV12-3 or TRBV12-4 and TRBJ1-4, with a possible D match to TRBD1 (5 bases). The CDR3 totals 17 residues. Deletions cut 6 bases from V and 0 bases from J, with 17 bases between. CDR3 DNA: TGTGCCAGCAGGAATTATTTCGGGGCCGCAACTAATGAAAAACTGTTTTTT. This encodes CASRNYFGAATNEKLFF.

The chain links TRBV10-3 to TRBJ2-1; 14 bases align to TRBD2. The length of the CDR3 is 16 residues. The germline gives CDR1 ENHRY, CDR2 SYGVKD. The V and J ends lost 6 bases and 8 bases, in that order; junction bases with no gene match: 9. The CDR3, as DNA: TGTGCCATCAGACTTACGACTAGCGGGAGGGTGGATGAGCAGTTCTTC. Encoded protein: CAIRLTTSGRVDEQFF.

This clonotype came up many times. The chain is built from TRBV7-8 and TRBJ2-1; TRBD2 aligns across 14 bases. The ends lost 1 base at V and 0 bases at J; junction bases unmatched: 5. From germline, CDR1 is SGHVS and CDR2 FQNEAQ. The CDR3 length is 19 residues. The CDR3 DNA follows: TGTGCCAGCAGCTTAGAGGGACTAGCGGGAGTGAGCTCCTACAATGAGCAGTTCTTC. Translating it yields CASSLEGLAGVSSYNEQFF.

Only a few counts were recorded for this clonotype. The chain joins TRBV6-2 or TRBV6-3 to TRBJ2-7; 12 bases line up with TRBD2. The length of the CDR3 is 15 residues. Germline-derived CDR1 and CDR2 are MNHEY and SVGEGT. The ends lost 4 bases at V and 5 bases at J; junction bases unmatched: 6. CDR3 sequence (DNA): TGTGCCAGCAGTTCGCCGGGACTAGCGGGCCACGAGCAGTACGTC. Its protein is CASSSPGLAGHEQYV.

The chain combines TRBV2 with TRBJ2-1; TRBD2 is a possible D gene (6 bases). CDR1 is SNHLY and CDR2 is FYNNEI in the germline V gene. V was cut by 6 bases and J by 4 bases, with 13 bases left in between. This CDR3 contains 14 residues. CDR3: CASRRGFLYNEQFF. The CDR3 bases are TGTGCCAGCAGACGGGGGTTCTTATACAATGAGCAGTTCTTC.

This sequence joins TRBV6-6 and TRBJ1-5, with TRBD1 matching over 11 bases. Losses at the gene ends were 2 bases for V and 6 bases for J; bases not matched to a gene: 6. Germline V gene sequence: CDR1 MNHNY, CDR2 SVGAGI (reference sequence). The length of the CDR3 is 16 residues. This CDR3 is CASSYLGTGGSQPQHF. The CDR3 DNA sequence: TGTGCCAGCAGTTACCTTGGGACAGGGGGGAGTCAGCCCCAGCATTTT.

The chain has TRBV6-5 and TRBJ1-3, with 7 nucleotides matching TRBD1. Trimming at V came to 6 bases and at J to 2 bases, leaving 4 bases not matched to a gene. CDR3 length equals 14 residues. Germline assignment: CDR1 MNHEY and CDR2 SVGAGI. The CDR3 bases are TGTGCCAGCAGCCGCACAGGGGCTGGAAACACCATATATTTT. It translates to CASSRTGAGNTIYF.

This chain uses TRBV2 with TRBJ2-7; weak D call: TRBD1 (5 bases). There are 12 residues in the CDR3. Trimming cost V 3 bases and J 4 bases, with 7 bases left between them. The germline V gene encodes CDR1 SNHLY and CDR2 FYNNEI. CDR3 sequence (DNA): TGTGCCAGCAGTGATGACAGATACGAGCAGTACGTC. Translating gives CASSDDRYEQYV.

This clonotype was observed a handful of times. The chain employs TRBV7-2 and TRBJ2-7, with 8 bases lining up with TRBD1. The V gene's germline CDR1 is SGHTA and CDR2 FQGNSA. V shed 5 bases and J 2 bases; nucleotides not matched to a gene: 11. The CDR3 covers 16 residues. The CDR3 DNA reads as TGTGCCAGCAGCCTCGCAACAGGGGGTATCACCTACGAGCAGTACTTC. It is translated as CASSLATGGITYEQYF.

With respect to this clonotype: Germline and junction disagree at one end, which may indicate a read error. The chain combines TRBV5-1 with TRBJ2-3; D might be TRBD1 (6 bases). CDR3 length equals 16 residues. From germline, CDR1 is SGHRS and CDR2 YFSETQ. The CDR3 protein is CAGSPGTPLNTDTQYF. The CDR3 DNA reads as TGCGCCGGCAGCCCCGGGACACCCCTCAACACAGATACGCAGTATTTT.

CDR3 nucleotide sequence: TGCAGTGCCGTACCCCAGGGGCCGACCTACGAGCAGTACTTC. Residues: CSAVPQGPTYEQYF. This sequence joins TRBV20-1 and TRBJ2-7; tentative D call: TRBD1 (6 bases). The CDR3 totals 14 residues. Germline CDR1 DFQATT, CDR2 SNEGSKA (reference sequence). Trimming left V 6 bases short and J 2 bases short, with 17 bases between.

The chain is built from TRBV18 and TRBJ1-2; unclear D gene. This CDR3 contains 15 residues. Per germline, CDR1 KGHSH and CDR2 LQKENI. The V and J ends lost 0 bases and 5 bases respectively, with 13 bases between them. The CDR3 loop is CASSPPVDLGYGYTF. CDR3 sequence (DNA): TGTGCCAGCTCACCACCGGTCGATCTTGGTTATGGCTACACCTTC.

The chain uses TRBV12-3 or TRBV12-4 and TRBJ1-1; D unclear. The length of the CDR3 is 13 residues. V was cut by 3 bases and J by 4 bases, with 9 bases left in between. CDR3 in DNA: TGTGCCAGCAGTTTGCACGGAACCACTGAAGCTTTCTTT. Protein: CASSLHGTTEAFF.